These T cell receptor beta chains were read from a single sample in a study of shared clonotypes between healthy human individuals. The protocol was immunoSEQ multiplex PCR, while the TCRdb copy is restricted to in-frame clones and leaves out a portion. The repertoire holds around 1.1 million clones, with more than 75% as singletons. The specimen sequenced was memory CD4+ T cells from PBMCs. All receptors come from a man between 18 and 29 years old in good health. Some clones in this sample may be carry-over from other donors' samples. CDR3s include the opening cysteine and the closing phenylalanine or tryptophan. D genes are given only for firm matches. The size entry is marked missing in some rows and otherwise reads once, few, many or a size class.

once	TRBD2	TRBJ2-3	TRBV7-9	CASSPLAFASTDTQYF	TGTGCCAGCAGCCCACTAGCGTTTGCTAGCACAGATACGCAGTATTTT
few	-	TRBJ1-2	TRBV5-1	CASSPRGVGYGYTF	TGCGCCAGCAGCCCCCGGGGGGTGGGCTATGGCTACACCTTC
-	TRBD1	TRBJ1-3	TRBV9	CASSPSGGRNTIYF	TGTGCCAGCAGCCCTTCAGGGGGACGAAACACCATATATTTT
many	-	TRBJ1-1	TRBV14	CASSQGAGYLSMSEAFF	TGTGCCAGCAGCCAAGGTGCGGGGTACCTCTCGATGAGTGAAGCTTTCTTT
-	-	TRBJ1-2	TRBV29-1	CSVGGVQANYGYTF	TGCAGCGTTGGTGGGGTTCAGGCTAACTATGGCTACACCTTC
-	-	TRBJ1-3	TRBV5-1	CASSLVQGPGNTIYF	TGCGCCAGCAGCTTGGTTCAGGGTCCTGGAAACACCATATATTTT
-	-	TRBJ1-5	TRBV28	CASADQVGNQPQHF	TGTGCCAGCGCCGACCAAGTGGGCAATCAGCCCCAGCATTTT
-	-	TRBJ1-4	TRBV19	CASSRDIEEKLFF	TGTGCCAGTAGTCGGGACATTGAGGAAAAACTGTTTTTT
-	-	TRBJ2-1	TRBV7-3	CASSPTRSVGEQFF	TGTGCCAGCAGCCCGACCAGATCAGTTGGTGAGCAGTTCTTC
-	-	TRBJ2-2	TRBV5-1	CASSLYASVNTGELFF	TGCGCCAGCAGCTTGTATGCGTCAGTGAACACCGGGGAGCTGTTTTTT
once	TRBD1	TRBJ2-7	TRBV5-1	CASSPGTGIYEQYF	TGCGCCAGCAGCCCCGGGACAGGGATCTACGAGCAGTACTTC
-	TRBD2	TRBJ2-5	TRBV29-1	CSVGPPLAAIQETQYF	TGCAGCGTTGGTCCGCCTCTAGCGGCAATCCAAGAGACCCAGTACTTC
-	-	TRBJ2-5	TRBV7-2	CASGVQETQYF	TGTGCCAGCGGGGTCCAAGAGACCCAGTACTTC
-	TRBD1	TRBJ1-2	TRBV28	CASTLAGQLPRYTF	TGTGCCAGCACCCTGGCGGGACAGCTCCCCCGCTACACCTTC
-	-	TRBJ1-1	TRBV5-1	CASSLAQGGHTGAFF	TGCGCCAGCAGCCTGGCTCAGGGAGGCCATACCGGAGCTTTCTTT
-	-	TRBJ2-5	TRBV29-1	CSAGRRGETQYF	TGCAGCGCCGGACGGAGGGGAGAGACCCAGTACTTC
-	-	TRBJ2-1	TRBV27	CASSTPPSGRQGEQFF	TGTGCCAGCAGTACCCCACCCTCGGGCCGTCAGGGTGAGCAGTTCTTC
many	TRBD2	TRBJ2-1	TRBV2	CASSDTIGTSGTYNEQFF	TGTGCCAGCAGCGACACAATTGGGACTAGCGGGACTTACAATGAGCAGTTCTTC
-	-	TRBJ2-7	TRBV2	CASALVSSYEQYF	TGTGCCAGCGCGCTAGTGAGCTCCTACGAGCAGTACTTC
many	-	TRBJ1-1	TRBV29-1	CSVRRRNTEAFF	TGCAGCGTTAGGCGGAGGAACACTGAAGCTTTCTTT
few	TRBD1	TRBJ2-7	TRBV30	CAWSVAGTGIYEQYF	TGTGCCTGGAGTGTTGCCGGGACAGGGATCTACGAGCAGTACTTC
once	-	TRBJ2-7	TRBV2	CASSVVSYEQYF	TGTGCCAGCAGTGTGGTTTCCTACGAGCAGTACTTC